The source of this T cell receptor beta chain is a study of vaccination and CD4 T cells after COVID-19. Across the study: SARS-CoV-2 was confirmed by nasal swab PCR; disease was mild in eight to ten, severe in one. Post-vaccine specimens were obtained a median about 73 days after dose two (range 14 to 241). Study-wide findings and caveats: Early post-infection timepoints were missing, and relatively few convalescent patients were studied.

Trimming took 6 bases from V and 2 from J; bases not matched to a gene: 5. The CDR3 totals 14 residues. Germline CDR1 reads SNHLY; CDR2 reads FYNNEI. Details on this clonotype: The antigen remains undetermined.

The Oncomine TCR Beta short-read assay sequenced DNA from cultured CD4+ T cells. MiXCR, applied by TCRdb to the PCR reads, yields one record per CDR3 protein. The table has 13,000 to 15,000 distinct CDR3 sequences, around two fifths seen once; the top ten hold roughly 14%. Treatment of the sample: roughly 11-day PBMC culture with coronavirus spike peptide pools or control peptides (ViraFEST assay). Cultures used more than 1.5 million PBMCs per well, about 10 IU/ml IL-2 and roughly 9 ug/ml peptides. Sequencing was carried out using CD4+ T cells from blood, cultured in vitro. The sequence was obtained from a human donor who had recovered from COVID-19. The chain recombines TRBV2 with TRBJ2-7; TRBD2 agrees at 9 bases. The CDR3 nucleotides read TGTGCCAGCAGGGGGTCTAGCGGGACCTACGAGCAGTACTTC. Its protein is CASRGSSGTYEQYF. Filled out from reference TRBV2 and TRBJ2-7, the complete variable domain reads EPEVTQTPSHQVTQMGQEVILRCVPISNHLYFYWYRQILGQKVEFLVSFYNNEISEKSEIFDDQFSVERPDGSNFTLKIRSTKLEDSAMYFCASRGSSGTYEQYFGPGTRLTVT.